This section outlines one TCR beta chain sequence together with its context. It was with a sample-barcoded 5' primer and a J-beta primer mix that a second PCR of roughly 6 to 11 cycles was run. TCRdb used MiXCR to reprocess the 5' RACE reads, holding one entry per CDR3 protein. Here the sample spans around 1,000,000 distinct CDR3 sequences, around 27% being singletons. Germline values: CDR1 MGHRA, CDR2 YSYEKL. The length of the CDR3 is 17 residues. With 5 bases removed from V and 0 bases from J, the gap between germline ends came to 17 bases. This sample is part of a study of blood T cells in healthy people across ages. This sample was also put to use in a study of T cells of mothers and their children. That investigation notes: Overlap measured in related mother-child pairs was slightly, non-significantly higher than in unrelated pairs.

Material for sequencing was blood. V usage is TRBV4-1 and J usage is TRBJ2-1; D is possibly TRBD1 or TRBD2 (5 bases each). This clonotype was obtained from a girl aged 2 to 10 in good health. This CDR3 is CASSNEDGDRSYNEQFF. CDR3 nucleotide sequence: TGCGCCAGCAGCAACGAAGACGGGGACCGCTCCTACAATGAGCAGTTCTTC.